The TCR beta chain described here comes from a study of blood T cell repertoires in COVID-19. The CDR3 has 13 amino acids. The ends were cut back, 2 bases at V and 1 base at J, with 6 bases in the middle. CDR1 is MDHEN and CDR2 is SYDVKM in the germline V gene. Recovered participants had two consecutive negative NP/OP PCR tests, healthcare professional clearance, or symptom resolution. As processed by the authors: Estimates of nucleated cell counts were drawn from the amplification of reference gene primers. Sequencing used immunoSEQ multiplex PCR; TCRdb keeps in-frame clones, though not all of them. V, J and clone size derive from that table, while D and trimming were established from the DNA sequence. The sample shows about 310,000 clones, about 87% of them seen only once.

The V and J genes are TRBV28 and TRBJ2-7; possible D gene TRBD1, 5 bases. The receptor was derived from a woman aged 18-30 years who had recovered from COVID-19. The sequenced sample was PBMCs or T cells enriched from blood (not recorded which). The CDR3 nucleotides are TGTGCCAGCAGTTTAAGGGGTTCCTACGAGCAGTACTTC. Its protein is CASSLRGSYEQYF.